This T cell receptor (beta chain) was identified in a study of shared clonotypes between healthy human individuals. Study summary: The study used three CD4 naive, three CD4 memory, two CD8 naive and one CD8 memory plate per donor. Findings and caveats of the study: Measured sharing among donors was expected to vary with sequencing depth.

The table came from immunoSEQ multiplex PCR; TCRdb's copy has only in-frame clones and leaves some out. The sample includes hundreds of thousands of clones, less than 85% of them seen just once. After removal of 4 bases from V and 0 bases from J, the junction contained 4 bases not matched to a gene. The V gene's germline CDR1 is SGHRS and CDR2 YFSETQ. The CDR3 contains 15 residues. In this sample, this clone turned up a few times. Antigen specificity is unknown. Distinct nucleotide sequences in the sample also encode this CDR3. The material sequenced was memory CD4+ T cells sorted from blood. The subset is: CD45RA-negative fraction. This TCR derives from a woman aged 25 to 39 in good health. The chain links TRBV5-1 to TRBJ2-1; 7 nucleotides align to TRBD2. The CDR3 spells CASSQASGSYNEQFF. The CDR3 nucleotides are TGCGCCAGCAGCCAGGCTAGCGGCTCCTACAATGAGCAGTTCTTC.